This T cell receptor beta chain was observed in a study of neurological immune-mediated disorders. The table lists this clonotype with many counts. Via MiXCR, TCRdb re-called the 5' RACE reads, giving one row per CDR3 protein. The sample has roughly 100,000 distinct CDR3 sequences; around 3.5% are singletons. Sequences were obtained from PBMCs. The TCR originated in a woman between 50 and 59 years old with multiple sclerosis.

In nucleotides, the CDR3 is TGTGCCAGCAGTTTGGGACTAGGCACAGATACGCAGTATTTT. This encodes CASSLGLGTDTQYF. This chain links TRBV12-3 or TRBV12-4 with TRBJ2-3; 8 positions match TRBD2. CDR3 size: 14 residues. J gave up 1 base and V 3 bases, and 0 bases lay outside the gene matches.